The T cell receptor beta chain under discussion was sequenced for a study of blood T cell repertoires in COVID-19. Background on the study: The United States, Italy and Spain provided the acute and convalescent COVID-19 samples. Nucleic acid was either cDNA or gDNA, and it came from T cells, B-cell-depleted T cells, or PBMCs.

As handled by the study authors: Reference gene primer amplification gave estimated nucleated cell counts. Sequenced by immunoSEQ multiplex PCR; TCRdb stores in-frame clones only, minus some. The D gene and trimming were derived from the DNA, and the V and J assignments and clone size from that table. The sample includes roughly 300,000 clones, roughly 86% of them seen just once. The CDR3 covers 14 residues. V was trimmed by 5 bases and J by 9 bases, leaving 17 bases between them. Germline assignment: CDR1 MDHEN and CDR2 SYDVKM. This clone was recorded a few times. The gene calls are TRBV28 and TRBJ2-1; a possible D gene is TRBD2 (5 bases). Sequencing was performed on peripheral blood. The TCR sequence derives from a woman in her forties or fifties who had recovered from COVID-19. CDR3 in DNA: TGTGCCAGCAGTGTCCGAAGTTGGGAGAGTGAGCAGTTCTTC. This encodes CASSVRSWESEQFF.